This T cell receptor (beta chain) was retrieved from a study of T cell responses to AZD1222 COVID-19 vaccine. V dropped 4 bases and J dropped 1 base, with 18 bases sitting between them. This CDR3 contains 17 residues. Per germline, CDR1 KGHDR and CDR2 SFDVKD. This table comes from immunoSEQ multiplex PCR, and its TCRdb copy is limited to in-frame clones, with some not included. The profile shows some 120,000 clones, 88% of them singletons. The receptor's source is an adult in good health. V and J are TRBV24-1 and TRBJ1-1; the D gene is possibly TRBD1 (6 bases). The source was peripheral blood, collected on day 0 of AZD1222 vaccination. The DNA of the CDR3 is TGTGCCACCAGTGACTGCTTTGAAGGGGGAAAGAACACTGAAGCTTTCTTT. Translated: CATSDCFEGGKNTEAFF.